The entry below describes one T cell receptor beta chain. The antigen remains unidentified. This specimen belongs to a study of cytomegalovirus exposure and HLA in healthy donors. Study results and caveats: Previously analyzed data showed that most TCR beta V segments were productive at a frequency of about 90% or about 30%. Of the V segments, some could not be distinguished, including TRBV6-2 and TRBV6-3, and were excluded. A later look showed TCR association rates differing by HLA locus, highest for DRB1 and lowest for HLA-C.

With 60 Vbeta and 13 Jbeta primers, the PCR was carried out. Methods used by the authors: Later, an analysis found roughly 80 million unique TCR beta chains, and 9.5 million to 12 million of these were shared. Data came from immunoSEQ multiplex PCR; TCRdb stores just in-frame clones and leaves some out. That table is the source of V, J and clone size, and D and trimming were worked out from the DNA. Found here are about 110,000 clones, 65% to 90% of them singletons; the top ten hold roughly 1.5%. CDR3 length: 15 residues. Per the germline V gene, CDR1 is MNHEY and CDR2 is SVGAGI. Germline trimming cut 6 bases from V and 5 bases from J; bases unmatched to any gene: 12.

The sample taken for sequencing was PBMCs. This TCR was recovered from a man in his forties or fifties in good health and CMV-seronegative. The chain couples TRBV6-5 to TRBJ1-1; TRBD1 matches at 7 bases. The CDR3 is CASSQEKGARTEAFF. In nucleotides, the CDR3 is TGTGCCAGCAGCCAGGAAAAGGGGGCGAGGACTGAAGCTTTCTTT.